Following are 27 T cell receptor beta chains from one sample sequenced in a study of blood T cell repertoires in COVID-19. The protocol was immunoSEQ multiplex PCR, while the TCRdb copy is restricted to in-frame clones and leaves out a portion. The sample lists about 30,000 clones; 68% were seen once. The sequenced sample was peripheral blood. The source of these receptors is a human donor in a cohort sampled during active COVID-19.

About this clone itself: An end of the junction differs from the germline gene, which may be a read error. This chain connects TRBV5-6 to TRBJ1-2; a weak D match, TRBD1 (6 bases). The germline gives CDR1 SGHDT, CDR2 YYEEEE. This CDR3 region has 14 residues. For the CDR3, the DNA is TGTGCCAGCAGCTTGGGGACAGATATTTATGACTACACCTTC. This codes for CASSLGTDIYDYTF.

This chain connects TRBV16 to TRBJ1-3, with 10 bases aligning to TRBD1. This CDR3 is built from 15 residues. Per the germline V gene, CDR1 is KGHSY and CDR2 is FQNENV. Losses at the gene ends were 3 bases for V and 2 bases for J; bases not matched to a gene: 1. The CDR3 nucleotides read TGTGCCAGCAGCCAGGGACAGGGGACTGGAAACACCATATATTTT. It is translated as CASSQGQGTGNTIYF. Complete variable domain (other parts from reference TRBV16 and TRBJ1-3): GEEVAQTPKHLVRGEGQKAKLYCAPIKGHSYVFWYQQVLKNEFKFLISFQNENVFDETGMPKERFSAKCLPNSPCSLEIQATKLEDSAVYFCASSQGQGTGNTIYFGEGSWLTVV.

The V gene is TRBV7-8, the J gene TRBJ2-2; D may be TRBD1 (5 bases). Germline V gene lookup returns CDR1 SGHVS and CDR2 FQNEAQ. Trimming shortened V by 5 bases and J by 6 bases, and 16 bases separated the two germline ends. The CDR3 totals 15 residues. CDR3 nucleotides: TGTGCCAGCAGCCCTGGTGGGGCGAAATCCGGGGAGCTGTTTTTT. Amino acid sequence: CASSPGGAKSGELFF.

The chain links TRBV5-1 to TRBJ1-3, with a possible D match to TRBD1 (6 bases). Trimming stripped 2 bases from V and 4 bases from J, with 13 bases between. The CDR3 contains 15 residues. Per the germline V gene, CDR1 is SGHRS and CDR2 is YFSETQ. CDR3 in amino acids: CASSLAGASGNTIYF. The CDR3, as DNA: TGCGCCAGCAGCTTAGCGGGGGCCTCCGGAAACACCATATATTTT.

This chain connects TRBV7-2 to TRBJ1-2; the D is unclear. This CDR3 contains 12 residues. The germline gives CDR1 SGHTA, CDR2 FQGNSA. V dropped 5 bases and J dropped 8 bases, with 12 bases sitting between them. The CDR3 DNA is TGTGCCAGCAGCGCCGGACTGGGGGGCTACACCTTC. Its protein is CASSAGLGGYTF.

In nucleotides, the CDR3 is TGTGCCAGCACCAGCCCGACAGGGAACGAGCAGTACTTC. Its protein product is CASTSPTGNEQYF. This chain connects TRBV28 to TRBJ2-7, with 7 positions matching TRBD1. The CDR3 covers 13 residues. V lost 7 bases, J lost 5 bases, and 8 bases stayed unmatched. Germline CDR1 is MDHEN and CDR2 is SYDVKM.

This clone was counted a few times. CDR3 region: CASSLYEGAREQYF. The CDR3 DNA reads as TGTGCCAGCAGCTTATACGAGGGGGCGCGAGAGCAGTACTTC. V is TRBV11-3 and J is TRBJ2-7, with TRBD1 matching over 7 bases. Germline V gene lookup returns CDR1 SGHNT and CDR2 YENEEA. The J segment lost 7 bases and the V segment lost 2 bases, leaving 8 bases of the junction unmatched. The CDR3 loop spans 14 amino acids.

The chain has TRBV11-3 and TRBJ1-2, with TRBD1 matching 10 bases. CDR1 SGHNT and CDR2 YENEEA come from the germline V gene. V lost 4 bases to trimming and J lost 4 bases; unmatched junction nucleotides: 3. This CDR3 has 14 residues. The CDR3: CASSSGQGLYGYTF. In nucleotides, the CDR3 is TGTGCCAGCAGCTCGGGACAGGGGCTCTATGGCTACACCTTC.

This chain connects TRBV6-4 to TRBJ2-2; D ambiguous. CDR3 size: 14 residues. Germline V gives CDR1 MRHNA, CDR2 SNTAGT. V was pared by 5 bases and J by 4 bases, with 11 bases between. The CDR3 is CASSSNPGTGELFF. The DNA for the CDR3 is TGTGCCAGCAGTTCTAATCCTGGCACCGGGGAGCTGTTTTTT.

The V gene is TRBV10-1, the J gene TRBJ1-1; 9 bases match TRBD1. V lost 6 bases, J lost 1 base, and 9 bases stayed unmatched. Germline V gives CDR1 WNHNN, CDR2 SYGVQD (reference sequence). The CDR3 loop spans 16 amino acids. The CDR3, as DNA: TGCGCCAGCAGCCCCGGGACAGGGAGGAAGAACACTGAAGCTTTCTTT. It yields the protein CASSPGTGRKNTEAFF.

CDR3 sequence (DNA): TGTGCCAGTAGTCCAATCCGGGACAGGGGAAATGAAAAACTGTTTTTT. The encoded protein is CASSPIRDRGNEKLFF. The chain links TRBV19 to TRBJ1-4; 10 positions agree with TRBD1. This CDR3 comprises 16 residues. The germline CDR1 and CDR2 sequences are LNHDA and SQIVND (reference sequence). V shed 5 bases and J 5 bases; nucleotides not matched to a gene: 8.

J is TRBJ1-1 and V is TRBV7-2; D is perhaps TRBD1 (6 bases). Germline values: CDR1 SGHTA, CDR2 FQGNSA. V dropped 7 bases and J dropped 4 bases, with 13 bases sitting between them. The CDR3 is made up of 13 amino acids. The CDR3 reads CASNLRGSTEAFF. Written as DNA, the CDR3 is TGTGCCAGCAACCTGAGGGGGTCCACTGAAGCTTTCTTT.

There are a few counts of this clone. V usage is TRBV5-1 and J usage is TRBJ2-1; 8 nucleotides match TRBD1. Germline CDR1 and CDR2: SGHRS and YFSETQ. Losses at the gene ends were 2 bases for V and 3 bases for J; bases not matched to a gene: 13. The CDR3 sequence is 18 residues long. CDR3 in DNA: TGCGCCAGCAGCTTCTCCCCCCAGGGGACAGGCTACTACAATGAGCAGTTCTTC. Residues: CASSFSPQGTGYYNEQFF. Full variable domain (outside the CDR3, taken from reference TRBV5-1 and TRBJ2-1): KAGVTQTPRYLIKTRGQQVTLSCSPISGHRSVSWYQQTPGQGLQFLFEYFSETQRNKGNFPGRFSGRQFSNSRSEMNVSTLELGDSALYLCASSFSPQGTGYYNEQFFGPGTRLTVL.

CDR3 residues: CASSRGEVQPQHF. CDR3 DNA: TGTGCCAGTAGCAGAGGTGAGGTTCAGCCCCAGCATTTT. The chain couples TRBV19 to TRBJ1-5; D unclear. Per germline, CDR1 LNHDA and CDR2 SQIVND (reference sequence). Trimming took off 6 bases at V and 6 bases at J, with 12 bases between the two ends. CDR3 length: 13 amino acids.

This chain connects TRBV28 to TRBJ1-5; 8 positions match TRBD1. The germline V gene has CDR1 MDHEN and CDR2 SYDVKM. Germline trimming cut 4 bases from V and 7 bases from J; bases unmatched to any gene: 6. CDR3 length: 14 amino acids. This CDR3 reads CASSYRGGLQPQHF. Here the CDR3 DNA reads TGTGCCAGCAGTTACAGGGGGGGCCTACAGCCCCAGCATTTT.

This chain connects TRBV6-5 to TRBJ1-1; D uncertain. The CDR3 extends over 14 amino acids. V lost 6 bases, J lost 2 bases, and 13 bases lay in between. The germline V gene encodes CDR1 MNHEY and CDR2 SVGAGI. CDR3 sequence (DNA): TGTGCCAGCAGAGGACTAATCCGTAACACTGAAGCTTTCTTT. It specifies CASRGLIRNTEAFF.

The rearrangement links TRBV5-5 to TRBJ2-7; 9 bases map to TRBD1. Germline CDR1 SGHKS, CDR2 YYEKEE (reference sequence). Trimming removed 2 bases from V and 4 bases from J; junction bases left unmatched: 7. The CDR3 is 15 residues long. CDR3 in amino acids: CASSFGRDRAYEQYF. As DNA, the CDR3 is TGTGCCAGCAGCTTCGGCCGGGACAGGGCTTACGAGCAGTACTTC.

The chain is built from TRBV28 and TRBJ2-7; D perhaps matches TRBD2 (7 bases). Germline V gives CDR1 MDHEN, CDR2 SYDVKM. The CDR3 length is 15 residues. V dropped 6 bases and J dropped 6 bases, with 21 bases sitting between them. The CDR3 spells CASRPGQLRGGEQYF. CDR3 in DNA: TGTGCCAGCAGACCTGGACAATTAAGGGGGGGCGAGCAGTACTTC.

A few counts support this clone. The chain has TRBV7-6 and TRBJ1-1; no reliable D call. The CDR3 runs 15 residues. Trimming took off 1 base at V and 0 bases at J, with 9 bases between the two ends. Germline V gene sequence: CDR1 SGHVS, CDR2 FNYEAQ. CDR3: CASSLVPGLNTEAFF. The CDR3 DNA reads as TGTGCCAGCAGCTTAGTCCCGGGGTTGAACACTGAAGCTTTCTTT.

The rearrangement uses TRBV29-1 and TRBJ1-1, with D perhaps TRBD1 (6 bases). Germline V gene sequence: CDR1 SQVTM, CDR2 ANQGSEA. This CDR3 is 13 amino acids long. With 5 bases removed from V and 5 bases from J, the gap between germline ends came to 15 bases. The CDR3 nucleotides read TGCAGCGTTACGACAGGTGTAGATACTGAAGCTTTCTTT. Residues: CSVTTGVDTEAFF.

V and J are TRBV5-1 and TRBJ2-1, with 10 bases aligning to TRBD2. The CDR3 covers 15 residues. Trimming at V came to 1 base and at J to 7 bases, leaving 5 bases not matched to a gene. Germline V gene lookup returns CDR1 SGHRS and CDR2 YFSETQ. This CDR3 is CASSLQGTSANEQFF. For the CDR3, the DNA is TGCGCCAGCAGCTTGCAGGGGACTAGCGCGAATGAGCAGTTCTTC.

This chain joins TRBV9 and TRBJ2-3; 9 bases fit TRBD2. After removal of 4 bases from V and 3 bases from J, the junction contained 6 bases not matched to a gene. This CDR3 spans 15 amino acids. Per the germline V gene, CDR1 is SGDLS and CDR2 is YYNGEE. For the CDR3, the DNA is TGTGCCAGCAGCAAGGGACTAGCCGGGACAGATACGCAGTATTTT. This translates into CASSKGLAGTDTQYF.

The chain links TRBV4-2 to TRBJ2-5; weak D call: TRBD1 (6 bases). CDR3 length: 14 residues. Germline V lookup: CDR1 LGHNA, CDR2 YNFKEQ. The V and J ends lost 1 base and 3 bases respectively, with 9 bases between them. CDR3 DNA sequence: TGTGCCAGCAGCCAAGGGGGGCTAGAAGAGACCCAGTACTTC. The encoded protein is CASSQGGLEETQYF.

V gene TRBV7-9 combines with J gene TRBJ1-2; TRBD1 matches 8 bases. V was pared by 5 bases and J by 0 bases, with 5 bases of the junction left unmatched. The CDR3 is 15 residues long. The germline V gene encodes CDR1 SEHNR and CDR2 FQNEAQ (reference sequence). Here the CDR3 reads CASSVQGETNYGYTF. The CDR3 DNA sequence: TGTGCCAGCAGCGTACAGGGGGAGACTAACTATGGCTACACCTTC. Full variable domain (outside the CDR3, taken from reference TRBV7-9 and TRBJ1-2): DTGVSQNPRHKITKRGQNVTFRCDPISEHNRLYWYRQTLGQGPEFLTYFQNEAQLEKSRLLSDRFSAERPKGSFSTLEIQRTEQGDSAMYLCASSVQGETNYGYTFGSGTRLTVV.

The chain recombines TRBV4-3 with TRBJ2-3, with D possibly being TRBD1 (6 bases). This CDR3 is 17 amino acids long. The germline gives CDR1 LGHNA, CDR2 YSLEER. Trimming took 2 bases from V and 3 from J, leaving 18 bases between them. Written as DNA, the CDR3 is TGCGCCAGCAGCCAAACGGGCGTGACGACAGGTACAGATACGCAGTATTTT. Translation: CASSQTGVTTGTDTQYF.

V and J are TRBV7-9 and TRBJ1-4, with TRBD1 identical over 9 bases. In germline, CDR1 is SEHNR, CDR2 FQNEAQ (reference sequence). The CDR3 has 16 amino acids. The V segment lost 4 bases and the J segment 5 bases; nucleotides outside the gene matches: 8. In DNA form, the CDR3 reads TGTGCCAGCAGCTCCTACATCGGGACAGGGAATGAAAAACTGTTTTTT. This encodes CASSSYIGTGNEKLFF. The full variable domain, completed using reference TRBV7-9 and TRBJ1-4, is DTGVSQNPRHKITKRGQNVTFRCDPISEHNRLYWYRQTLGQGPEFLTYFQNEAQLEKSRLLSDRFSAERPKGSFSTLEIQRTEQGDSAMYLCASSSYIGTGNEKLFFGSGTQLSVL.

As DNA, the CDR3 is TGTGCCAGCAGCAATCGGGACAGCATAATAAAATACGAGCAGTACTTC. Translating it yields CASSNRDSIIKYEQYF. This rearrangement joins TRBV21-1 to TRBJ2-7; TRBD1, the table's D call, lacks a check against the DNA. TRBV21-1 is assigned pseudogene status. This CDR3 has 16 residues.